These 26 T cell receptor beta chains were all obtained from the same sample, sequenced in a study of blood T cell repertoires in COVID-19. Here immunoSEQ multiplex PCR was the method, and the copy in TCRdb shows in-frame clones only, minus some. The repertoire holds roughly 280,000 clones, with approximately 86% as singletons. The sample comprised peripheral blood. The receptors shown here come from a man aged 25-45 years with active or convalescent COVID-19.

The chain has TRBV5-8 and TRBJ1-2, with 8 nucleotides matching TRBD1. V shed 5 bases and J 3 bases; nucleotides not matched to a gene: 9. Germline CDR1 is SGHTS and CDR2 is YDEGEE. CDR3 length: 15 amino acids. The CDR3 region is CASSKGQARHYGYTF. As DNA, the CDR3 is TGTGCCAGCAGTAAGGGACAGGCACGACACTATGGCTACACCTTC.

This clone was counted a few times. The chain combines TRBV5-1 with TRBJ2-3; no clear D. V was clipped by 4 bases and J by 1 base, with 7 bases between them. Germline V gene data show CDR1 as SGHRS and CDR2 as YFSETQ. The CDR3 length is 13 residues. The CDR3 region is CASSEQGTDTQYF. CDR3 DNA: TGCGCCAGCAGCGAGCAGGGCACAGATACGCAGTATTTT.

The chain is built from TRBV15 and TRBJ2-3; D ambiguous. The CDR3 length is 14 residues. Trimming pared 7 bases from V and 2 bases from J, leaving 13 bases between. Per the germline V gene, CDR1 is LNHNV and CDR2 is YYDKDF (reference sequence). The DNA of the CDR3 is TGTGCCACCAAAACAAACCCGAACACAGATACGCAGTATTTT. It is translated as CATKTNPNTDTQYF.

The chain has TRBV7-2 and TRBJ1-6; TRBD1 matches 8 bases. The CDR3 spans 15 residues. Germline V gene lookup returns CDR1 SGHTA and CDR2 FQGNSA. V lost 5 bases and J lost 8; bases outside the gene matches: 8. DNA of the CDR3: TGTGCCAGCAGCCACAGGGGGAAGGAGGATTCACCCCTCCACTTT. As protein: CASSHRGKEDSPLHF.

The rearrangement uses TRBV6-2 or TRBV6-3 and TRBJ1-4; the match to TRBD1 covers 9 bases. Germline CDR1 MNHEY, CDR2 SVGEGT. Losses at the gene ends were 4 bases for V and 2 bases for J; bases not matched to a gene: 5. The CDR3 is 16 amino acids. In DNA form, the CDR3 reads TGTGCCAGCAGTTCGACGGGGACAGGGACTAATGAAAAACTGTTTTTT. This gives the protein CASSSTGTGTNEKLFF.

This clone was counted between two and nine times. V usage is TRBV24-1 and J usage is TRBJ1-5; maybe TRBD1 (6 bases). CDR1 is KGHDR and CDR2 is SFDVKD in the germline V gene. V was clipped by 3 bases and J by 7 bases, with 18 bases between them. CDR3 length: 16 residues. The CDR3: CATSDRAGTPIQPQHF. For the CDR3, the DNA is TGTGCCACCAGTGATCGCGCTGGGACACCTATCCAGCCCCAGCATTTT.

The gene calls are TRBV5-1 and TRBJ2-7; weak D call: TRBD2 (5 bases). Germline V gene sequence: CDR1 SGHRS, CDR2 YFSETQ. Trimming removed 0 bases from V and 4 bases from J, with 11 bases in between. The CDR3 totals 14 residues. In DNA form, the CDR3 reads TGCGCCAGCAGCTTGGATCTAGCTCAATACGAGCAGTACTTC. The encoded protein is CASSLDLAQYEQYF.

This chain uses TRBV19 with TRBJ1-2; 7 bases are a match to TRBD1. Looked up from germline, CDR1 is LNHDA and CDR2 is SQIVND (reference sequence). The CDR3 loop spans 13 amino acids. V lost 7 bases and J lost 7; bases outside the gene matches: 9. The CDR3 sequence is CASTKDRSSGYTF. The CDR3 DNA reads as TGTGCCAGTACCAAGGACAGGTCCTCTGGCTACACCTTC. Full variable domain (rest looked up from reference TRBV19 and TRBJ1-2): DGGITQSPKYLFRKEGQNVTLSCEQNLNHDAMYWYRQDPGQGLRLIYYSQIVNDFQKGDIAEGYSVSREKKESFPLTVTSAQKNPTAFYLCASTKDRSSGYTFGSGTRLTVV.

This clone came up once. This chain joins TRBV6-2 or TRBV6-3 and TRBJ2-3; 7 bases align to TRBD2. The CDR3 covers 14 residues. The V and J ends lost 4 bases and 4 bases, in that order; junction bases with no gene match: 5. Germline-derived CDR1 and CDR2 are MNHEY and SVGEGT. The CDR3 DNA sequence: TGTGCCAGCAGTTTTCTGGGGGGGGCAGATACGCAGTATTTT. Translating it yields CASSFLGGADTQYF.

The V and J genes are TRBV6-5 and TRBJ2-1; the D gene is possibly TRBD2 (6 bases). V was cut by 6 bases and J by 9 bases, with 12 bases left in between. Per the germline V gene, CDR1 is MNHEY and CDR2 is SVGAGI. The CDR3 length is 12 residues. CDR3 nucleotide sequence: TGTGCCAGCAGCCCGGGAGACGGTGAGCAGTTCTTC. Protein sequence: CASSPGDGEQFF.

The chain combines TRBV18 with TRBJ2-7, with 12 bases lining up with TRBD1. Trimming cost V 6 bases and J 5 bases; bases outside gene matches: 8. This CDR3 is built from 15 residues. The germline CDR1 and CDR2 sequences are KGHSH and LQKENI. In DNA form, the CDR3 reads TGTGCCAGCTCGACTCTGGGGACAGGGGGCGACGAGCAGTACTTC. Its protein is CASSTLGTGGDEQYF. Drawing the rest from reference TRBV18 and TRBJ2-7, the complete variable domain is NAGVMQNPRHLVRRRGQEARLRCSPMKGHSHVYWYRQLPEEGLKFMVYLQKENIIDESGMPKERFSAEFPKEGPSILRIQQVVRGDSAAYFCASSTLGTGGDEQYFGPGTRLTVT.

J is TRBJ1-1 and V is TRBV9; perhaps TRBD1 as D (6 bases). Germline V gene lookup returns CDR1 SGDLS and CDR2 YYNGEE. CDR3 size: 15 residues. V dropped 0 bases and J dropped 5 bases, with 14 bases sitting between them. In DNA form, the CDR3 reads TGTGCCAGCAGCGTAGTTAACAGGGAGGGGACTGAAGCTTTCTTT. Protein: CASSVVNREGTEAFF.

With respect to this clone: At one end, the junction sequence differs from germline, possibly due to a read error. The V and J genes are TRBV3-1 (or the pseudogene TRBV3-2) and TRBJ1-5; the match to TRBD1 covers 8 bases. This CDR3 is built from 15 residues. CDR1 and CDR2 from the germline V gene are LGHDT and YNNKEL (reference sequence). The chain's CDR3 is CASSQGAGGKQPQHF. The DNA for the CDR3 is TGTGCCAGCAGCCAAGGTGCAGGGGGCAAACAGCCCCAGCATTTT.

This clone was found a few times. The J gene is TRBJ1-2, the V gene TRBV19, with TRBD1 identical over 8 bases. The trim removed 6 bases at V and 7 bases at J, leaving 10 bases unmatched. This CDR3 region has 14 residues. Per germline, CDR1 LNHDA and CDR2 SQIVND (reference sequence). CDR3 amino acids: CASSPDRGMAGYTF. The CDR3, as DNA: TGTGCCAGTAGCCCCGACAGGGGTATGGCTGGCTACACCTTC.

The V gene is TRBV9, the J gene TRBJ2-2; 10 bases line up with TRBD1. Germline-derived CDR1 and CDR2 are SGDLS and YYNGEE. V gave up 1 base and J gave up 3 bases; unmatched junction bases: 12. The CDR3 runs to 19 residues. The CDR3 reads CASSVTGQGSRMDTGELFF. The CDR3 bases are TGTGCCAGCAGCGTAACGGGACAGGGGTCGCGTATGGACACCGGGGAGCTGTTTTTT.

This clone appeared a single time. The gene calls are TRBV11-2 and TRBJ1-2; D is ambiguous. Trimming removed 0 bases at V and 5 bases at J, with 13 bases between. This CDR3 contains 15 residues. CDR1 SGHAT and CDR2 FQNNGV come from the germline V gene. The DNA for the CDR3 is TGTGCCAGCAGCTTAGAGAGTTCGACTTCTTATGGCTACACCTTC. Translation: CASSLESSTSYGYTF.

The chain carries TRBV5-1 and TRBJ1-2, with 9 bases that match TRBD1. The length of the CDR3 is 16 residues. Germline V gene data show CDR1 as SGHRS and CDR2 as YFSETQ. J gave up 8 bases and V 3 bases, and 14 bases lay outside the gene matches. CDR3 DNA: TGCGCCAGCAGCTCGAGTGCGGGACAGGGATTTGGCGGCTACACCTTC. Protein sequence: CASSSSAGQGFGGYTF.

The V and J genes are TRBV18 and TRBJ1-4; D uncertain. The CDR3 is 14 residues long. V lost 1 base to trimming and J lost 2 bases, with 5 bases between them. The germline V gene encodes CDR1 KGHSH and CDR2 LQKENI. In DNA form, the CDR3 reads TGTGCCAGCTCACCACAGAGCACTAATGAAAAACTGTTTTTT. Translated, it gives CASSPQSTNEKLFF.

V is TRBV19 and J is TRBJ2-2; D may be TRBD2 (6 bases). Germline V gene data show CDR1 as LNHDA and CDR2 as SQIVND (reference sequence). There are 15 residues in the CDR3. V lost 1 base, J lost 6 bases, and 12 bases lay in between. The CDR3 region has the DNA TGTGCCAGTAGTATAGGACTAGATTGGTCCGGGGAGCTGTTTTTT. The encoded protein is CASSIGLDWSGELFF.

V usage is TRBV5-4 and J usage is TRBJ2-5, with 8 bases aligning to TRBD1. CDR3 length: 15 residues. V dropped 2 bases and J dropped 4; count of bases not matched to a gene: 7. The germline V gene has CDR1 SGHNT and CDR2 YYREEE (reference sequence). Here the CDR3 DNA reads TGTGCCAGCAGCTTCACCGGGACAGGCAGAGAGACCCAGTACTTC. Residues: CASSFTGTGRETQYF.

This chain joins TRBV6-6 and TRBJ1-1, with 7 bases lining up with TRBD1. This CDR3 is 16 amino acids long. Losses at the gene ends were 0 bases for V and 0 bases for J; bases not matched to a gene: 4. Germline values: CDR1 MNHNY, CDR2 SVGAGI (reference sequence). CDR3 residues: CASSYSQTGLNTEAFF. In DNA form, the CDR3 reads TGTGCCAGCAGTTACTCCCAGACAGGGTTGAACACTGAAGCTTTCTTT.

CDR3 in amino acids: CASSIRDRGKSSGANVLTF. The CDR3 coding sequence is TGTGCCAGTAGTATCCGGGACAGGGGAAAATCTTCCGGGGCCAACGTCCTGACTTTC. The chain employs TRBV19 and TRBJ2-6; 10 positions match TRBD1. The length of the CDR3 is 19 residues. Trimming cost V 3 bases and J 4 bases; bases outside gene matches: 12. Germline V gene lookup returns CDR1 LNHDA and CDR2 SQIVND (reference sequence).

The chain employs TRBV10-3 and TRBJ2-5; perhaps TRBD1 as D (6 bases). There are 14 residues in the CDR3. Germline-derived CDR1 and CDR2 are ENHRY and SYGVKD. Trimming pared 7 bases from V and 1 base from J, leaving 13 bases between. The CDR3 nucleotides are TGTGCCATCATGGCAGGGGCTGGCCAAGAGACCCAGTACTTC. Translated: CAIMAGAGQETQYF.

This rearrangement joins TRBV7-9 to TRBJ1-1; 7 positions match TRBD1. The germline CDR1 and CDR2 sequences are SEHNR and FQNEAQ (reference sequence). Trimming cost V 8 bases and J 6 bases; bases outside gene matches: 18. This CDR3 region has 16 residues. The CDR3 DNA sequence: TGTGCCAGCGAGGGACAGCTCAGGACGGGTTCGGCTGAAGCTTTCTTT. Translation: CASEGQLRTGSAEAFF.

Only one count was recorded for this clone. The chain employs TRBV7-9 and TRBJ2-7; 9 bases align to TRBD1. Germline CDR1 reads SEHNR; CDR2 reads FQNEAQ (reference sequence). The V gene end was trimmed by 5 bases and the J gene end by 6 bases; junction bases not matched to a gene: 5. The CDR3 extends over 13 amino acids. CDR3 nucleotides: TGTGCCAGCAGCGCCAACAGGGGGCTCGAGCAGTACTTC. As protein: CASSANRGLEQYF.

CDR3 sequence reads: CASSFSSGLEQYF. Here the CDR3 DNA reads TGTGCCAGCAGCTTTTCATCCGGACTCGAGCAGTACTTC. J is TRBJ2-7 and V is TRBV7-2; perhaps TRBD2 as D (5 bases). The CDR3 is 13 residues long. V lost 3 bases and J 6 bases, leaving 12 bases between the germline ends. Germline CDR1 reads SGHTA; CDR2 reads FQGNSA.